This T cell receptor beta chain was recovered during a study of prognosis after radiotherapy for stage I lung cancer. In the study overall: The study included approximately 14 patients with newly diagnosed primary stage I lung tumors and five or six with oligometastatic NSCLC after surgical resection of the primary tumor. General study findings and limits: Patients with metastases reportedly showed TRBV and TRBJ gene usage that differed from patients without metastases.

This clonotype was counted many times. The antigen remains unidentified. Two sampling time points were used, and about 5.9 milliliters of peripheral blood were drawn at each. This CDR3 is 13 amino acids long. CDR1 and CDR2 (germline): SGHRS, YFSETQ. V was trimmed by 4 bases and J by 2 bases, leaving 9 bases between them. Multiplex PCR in two rounds served to amplify TCR beta CDR3 from genomic DNA. Round-one PCR had primers specific to each TRBV and TRBJ gene. TCRdb analysed the multiplex PCR reads with MiXCR anew, one entry per CDR3 protein. This sample has about 14,000 distinct CDR3 sequences, with 25% to 30% found just once.

This receptor was taken from a donor aged 50 or older with non-small cell lung cancer. This rearrangement joins TRBV5-1 to TRBJ1-2; D is possibly TRBD1 (6 bases). Sequenced material: PBMCs, taken before or after stereotactic body radiation therapy (not recorded which). The CDR3 sequence: CASSVGQNYGYTF. The DNA for the CDR3 is TGCGCCAGCAGCGTCGGACAGAACTATGGCTACACCTTC.